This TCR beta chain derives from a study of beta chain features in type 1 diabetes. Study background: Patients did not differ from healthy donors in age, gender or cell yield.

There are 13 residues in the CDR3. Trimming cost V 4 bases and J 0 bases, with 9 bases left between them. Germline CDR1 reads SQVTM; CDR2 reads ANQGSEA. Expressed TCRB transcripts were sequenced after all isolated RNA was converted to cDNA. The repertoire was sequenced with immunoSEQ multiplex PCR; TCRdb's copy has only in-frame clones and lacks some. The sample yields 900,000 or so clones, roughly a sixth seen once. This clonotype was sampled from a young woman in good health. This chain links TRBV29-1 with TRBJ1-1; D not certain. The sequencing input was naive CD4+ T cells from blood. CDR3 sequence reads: CSVAGRLNTEAFF. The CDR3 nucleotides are TGCAGCGTTGCTGGCAGATTGAACACTGAAGCTTTCTTT.